The 23 T cell receptor beta chains in this list originate from one sample, sequenced in a study of cytomegalovirus exposure and HLA in healthy donors. PCR was performed using 60 Vbeta and 13 Jbeta primers. TCRdb's table, derived via immunoSEQ multiplex PCR, lists solely in-frame clones and lacks some. Of some 25,000 clones listed, 79% are singletons. The material sequenced was PBMCs. Receptors were obtained from a male donor in good health and CMV-seronegative.

The genes are TRBV4-3 and TRBJ2-5; 10 bases align to TRBD1. CDR1 and CDR2 (germline): LGHNA, YSLEER. The CDR3 loop spans 15 amino acids. The trim removed 4 bases at V and 5 bases at J, leaving 7 bases unmatched. The CDR3, as DNA: TGCGCCAGCAGCCCGGACAGGGGGGGTTCTGAGACCCAGTACTTC. Translating it yields CASSPDRGGSETQYF.

The CDR3 is CASSYGTGDYGYTF. The CDR3 DNA is TGTGCCAGCAGCTACGGGACAGGGGACTATGGCTACACCTTC. The chain recombines TRBV7-9 with TRBJ1-2; 10 bases agree with TRBD1. Trimming took 4 bases from V and 3 from J; bases not matched to a gene: 2. Germline V gene lookup returns CDR1 SEHNR and CDR2 FQNEAQ (reference sequence). This CDR3 contains 14 residues.

The chain carries TRBV25-1 and TRBJ2-1, with TRBD1 identical over 9 bases. The CDR3 is made up of 17 amino acids. With 6 bases clipped from V and 4 bases from J, the junction kept 13 bases outside the gene matches. Germline V gene data show CDR1 as MGHDK and CDR2 as SYGVNS. The CDR3, as DNA: TGTGCCAGCAGCCCACAAGGGGACAGGGCAACGTACAATGAGCAGTTCTTC. It translates to CASSPQGDRATYNEQFF.

The V call is TRBV6-5, the J call TRBJ2-1, with TRBD1 matching 10 bases. This CDR3 region has 15 residues. Germline loops: CDR1 MNHEY, CDR2 SVGAGI. Losses at the gene ends were 4 bases for V and 4 bases for J; bases not matched to a gene: 4. DNA for the CDR3: TGTGCCAGCAGTTCTGGGACAGGGGATTACAATGAGCAGTTCTTC. Its translation is CASSSGTGDYNEQFF.

The chain has TRBV19 and TRBJ2-6; 7 bases fit TRBD1. The CDR3 is 19 amino acids. Unmatched junction bases numbered 13, after V lost 5 bases and J lost 0 bases. Germline loops: CDR1 LNHDA, CDR2 SQIVND (reference sequence). Here the CDR3 reads CASSGPTDRTRSGANVLTF. Here the CDR3 DNA reads TGTGCCAGTAGTGGACCAACGGACAGGACCCGCTCTGGGGCCAACGTCCTGACTTTC.

In DNA form, the CDR3 reads TGTGCCAGCAGCTTGGAGGGACTTGGTGGCGATGAGCAGTTCTTC. Translation gives CASSLEGLGGDEQFF. The chain uses TRBV5-6 and TRBJ2-1; tentatively, D is TRBD2 (6 bases). V lost 0 bases, J lost 8 bases, and 15 bases lay in between. Germline loops: CDR1 SGHDT, CDR2 YYEEEE. The CDR3 covers 15 residues.

This clone occurred a few times. The chain is built from TRBV28 and TRBJ2-7; D perhaps matches TRBD1 (5 bases). This CDR3 has 16 amino acids. V was pared by 2 bases and J by 0 bases, with 14 bases between. In germline, CDR1 is MDHEN, CDR2 SYDVKM. CDR3 region: CASSLDPHRPSYEQYF. In DNA, the CDR3 is TGTGCCAGCAGTTTAGACCCCCACAGGCCCTCCTACGAGCAGTACTTC.

The chain joins TRBV30 to TRBJ1-1, with 7 bases aligning to TRBD1. The CDR3 extends over 15 amino acids. The trim removed 1 base at V and 1 base at J, leaving 6 bases unmatched. Germline values: CDR1 GTSNPN, CDR2 SVGIG (reference sequence). CDR3 sequence (DNA): TGTGCCTGGAGTGGGGAAGGGGGCCAGAACACTGAAGCTTTCTTT. This codes for CAWSGEGGQNTEAFF. The complete variable domain, with remaining parts taken from reference TRBV30 and TRBJ1-1, reads SQTIHQWPATLVQPVGSPLSLECTVEGTSNPNLYWYRQAAGRGLQLLFYSVGIGQISSEVPQNLSASRPQDRQFILSSKKLLLSDSGFYLCAWSGEGGQNTEAFFGQGTRLTVV.

V usage is TRBV7-3 and J usage is TRBJ2-5; tentatively, D is TRBD2 (6 bases). This CDR3 has 13 residues. Trimming pared 5 bases from V and 11 bases from J, leaving 18 bases between. Per the germline V gene, CDR1 is SGHTA and CDR2 is FQGTGA. The CDR3 DNA reads as TGTGCCAGCAGCCGGGACTCTGGCAGGGAGCAGTACTTC. Its translation is CASSRDSGREQYF.

The chain combines TRBV2 with TRBJ2-5; possibly TRBD2 for D (6 bases). The CDR3 loop spans 16 amino acids. V lost 0 bases and J lost 4, with 15 bases in between. Germline CDR1 reads SNHLY; CDR2 reads FYNNEI. CDR3 in DNA: TGTGCCAGCAGTGAAGCGTACGGGGGAGGTATAGAGACCCAGTACTTC. Its protein product is CASSEAYGGGIETQYF.

The chain is built from TRBV10-3 and TRBJ2-7; D is unresolved. V lost 8 bases to trimming and J lost 0 bases, with 5 bases between them. The CDR3 runs to 11 residues. Germline V gene sequence: CDR1 ENHRY, CDR2 SYGVKD. The CDR3 is CAIGLSYEQYF. DNA of the CDR3: TGTGCCATCGGCCTCTCCTACGAGCAGTACTTC.

About this clone itself: One end of the junction is discordant with germline, which a read error may explain. The chain employs TRBV29-1 and TRBJ2-2; 7 bases match TRBD1. The germline V gene encodes CDR1 SQVTM and CDR2 ANQGSEA. This CDR3 is 14 amino acids long. The CDR3 DNA reads as TGCAGCGTTACAGGGGATTCGAATACCGGGGAGCTGTTTTTT. Encoded protein: CSVTGDSNTGELFF.

The chain is built from TRBV15 and TRBJ1-2; TRBD1 aligns across 10 bases. The length of the CDR3 is 16 residues. CDR1 is LNHNV and CDR2 is YYDKDF in the germline V gene (reference sequence). V gave up 0 bases and J gave up 5 bases; unmatched junction bases: 6. This CDR3 is CATSRDLGTGAYGYTF. DNA of the CDR3: TGTGCCACCAGCAGAGACCTAGGGACAGGGGCGTATGGCTACACCTTC.

The CDR3: CASSEGPGQDRAQYF. The CDR3, as DNA: TGTGCCAGCAGTGAAGGGCCGGGACAAGACCGGGCCCAGTACTTC. The rearrangement uses TRBV6-1 and TRBJ2-5, with D perhaps matching TRBD1 (6 bases). Trimming left V 1 base short and J 9 bases short, with 18 bases between. This CDR3 has 15 residues. From germline, CDR1 is MNHNS and CDR2 SASEGT.

This chain uses TRBV7-9 with TRBJ2-7, with D perhaps TRBD1 (6 bases). CDR3 length equals 11 residues. Germline V gene sequence: CDR1 SEHNR, CDR2 FQNEAQ (reference sequence). CDR3 protein: CSGQTDYEQYF. In DNA form, the CDR3 reads TGTTCCGGACAGACCGACTACGAGCAGTACTTC.

This chain joins TRBV5-1 and TRBJ2-1; 9 bases match TRBD2. Germline V lookup: CDR1 SGHRS, CDR2 YFSETQ. There are 13 residues in the CDR3. J lost 6 bases, V lost 4 bases, and 2 bases had no gene match. Here the CDR3 reads CASSDSGGNEQFF. The DNA for the CDR3 is TGCGCCAGCAGCGATAGCGGGGGCAATGAGCAGTTCTTC.

For this clone: The germline gene is not matched at one end of the junction; a read error may be the cause. The J gene is TRBJ2-1, the V gene TRBV28, with 9 bases matching TRBD1. The CDR3 is 16 amino acids. From germline, CDR1 is MDHEN and CDR2 SYDVKM. The CDR3 DNA reads as TGTGCCAGCAGCCCGCATCAGACAGGGGGGTACAGTGAGCAGTTCTTC. As protein: CASSPHQTGGYSEQFF.

In this sample, this clone turned up a few times. The CDR3 spells CASSFGQGAGELFF. The CDR3 coding sequence is TGTGCCAGCAGTTTCGGACAGGGCGCCGGGGAGCTGTTTTTT. V is TRBV27 and J is TRBJ2-2; 8 bases map to TRBD1. V shed 3 bases and J 6 bases; nucleotides not matched to a gene: 3. Germline assignment: CDR1 MNHEY and CDR2 SMNVEV (reference sequence). This CDR3 is built from 14 residues.

The chain carries TRBV16 and TRBJ1-1; 9 bases are shared with TRBD1. CDR3 length: 15 residues. Per the germline V gene, CDR1 is KGHSY and CDR2 is FQNENV. Trimming at V came to 4 bases and at J to 1 base, leaving 4 bases not matched to a gene. The CDR3 loop is CASSPSDRGNTEAFF. Written as DNA, the CDR3 is TGTGCCAGCAGCCCGTCGGACAGGGGGAACACTGAAGCTTTCTTT.

This clone was detected only once. The rearrangement joins TRBV5-1 to TRBJ2-7; 7 positions match TRBD1. V shed 4 bases, J shed 3 bases, and the junction held 7 bases outside the gene matches. Looked up from germline, CDR1 is SGHRS and CDR2 is YFSETQ. CDR3 length equals 14 residues. CDR3 DNA: TGCGCCAGCAGCCCAGGGACAGAGGGCTACGAGCAGTACTTC. Translating it yields CASSPGTEGYEQYF. Supplemented by reference TRBV5-1 and TRBJ2-7, the full variable domain reads KAGVTQTPRYLIKTRGQQVTLSCSPISGHRSVSWYQQTPGQGLQFLFEYFSETQRNKGNFPGRFSGRQFSNSRSEMNVSTLELGDSALYLCASSPGTEGYEQYFGPGTRLTVT.

This clone was observed a single time. This chain links TRBV6-1 with TRBJ2-3; 7 bases agree with TRBD1. The CDR3 length is 12 residues. Unmatched junction bases numbered 3, after V lost 8 bases and J lost 4 bases. Germline V gene sequence: CDR1 MNHNS, CDR2 SASEGT. Written as DNA, the CDR3 is TGTGCCAGCCCCACAGGGGCAGATACGCAGTATTTT. Protein product: CASPTGADTQYF.

The V and J genes are TRBV4-2 and TRBJ2-1, with TRBD2 matching 7 bases. Germline V gene lookup returns CDR1 LGHNA and CDR2 YNFKEQ. Trimming took 0 bases from V and 6 from J; bases not matched to a gene: 14. CDR3 length: 18 residues. The DNA of the CDR3 is TGTGCCAGCAGCCAAGATGGGGCGACTAGCCGAATCTTCAATGAGCAGTTCTTC. Residues: CASSQDGATSRIFNEQFF.

The chain combines TRBV14 with TRBJ2-5; TRBD1 might be the D (6 bases). Trimming removed 4 bases from V and 4 bases from J, with 19 bases in between. Per the germline V gene, CDR1 is SGHDN and CDR2 is FVKESK. The CDR3 contains 16 residues. The CDR3 spells CASSPQQGVGVETQYF. The DNA of the CDR3 is TGTGCCAGCAGCCCCCAACAGGGCGTCGGCGTAGAGACCCAGTACTTC.